This T cell receptor (beta chain) was recorded in a study of T cells after yellow fever vaccination. Whole-study results and caveats: On re-exposure, the response was weaker but peaked faster, at day 5 versus 15. Post-booster samples contained most primary-vaccination clones (about 95% CD4, less than 90% CD8).

Template switching by 5'RACE produced TCR cDNA, adding a universal primer site and UMIs. MiXCR, run by TCRdb on the 5' RACE reads, gives a single entry per CDR3 protein. The table has about 310,000 distinct CDR3 sequences, about 3.5% seen once; the top ten hold roughly a quarter. CDR1 and CDR2 from the germline V gene are SGHTA and FQGNSA. Trimming stripped 3 bases from V and 1 base from J, with 6 bases between. CDR3 size: 14 residues. The sample holds many counts of this clonotype. The antigen is unknown. The rearrangement uses TRBV7-2 and TRBJ2-2; D is uncertain. The clonotype comes from a young man who received the YFV17D yellow fever vaccine. Sequencing used PBMCs, obtained on the day of the yellow fever booster vaccination. The CDR3 is CASSFRLNTGELFF. The CDR3 DNA reads TGTGCCAGCAGCTTTCGCCTGAACACCGGGGAGCTGTTTTTT.